Listed below are T cell receptor beta chains from one sample, sequenced in a study of blood T cell repertoires in COVID-19. Profiling relied on immunoSEQ multiplex PCR, and the TCRdb table lists in-frame clones only, not all of them. The sample consists of approximately 250,000 clones, more than 80% of them appearing once. The sequencing input was peripheral blood. The receptor source for this set is a man in his thirties or forties who had recovered from COVID-19. CDR3s include the opening cysteine and the closing phenylalanine or tryptophan. A D gene is named only where the DNA matches it firmly. Some rows have no size entry. The others give once, few or many, or a class for an expanded clone.

CDR3aa: CAIKAPSGEYNEQFF; CDR3nt: TGTGCCATCAAGGCCCCTAGCGGGGAGTACAATGAGCAGTTCTTC; abundance: NA; j_gene: TRBJ2-1; v_gene: TRBV10-3; d_gene: TRBD2
CDR3aa: CASSWTGGPNYGYTF; CDR3nt: TGTGCCAGCAGCTGGACAGGGGGTCCTAACTATGGCTACACCTTC; abundance: NA; j_gene: TRBJ1-2; v_gene: TRBV5-4; d_gene: TRBD1
CDR3aa: CASSIPPRSTGLNTEAFF; CDR3nt: TGTGCCAGTAGTATACCCCCACGCTCAACAGGCTTGAACACTGAAGCTTTCTTT; abundance: NA; j_gene: TRBJ1-1; v_gene: TRBV19; d_gene: NA
CDR3aa: CASSPQGVNPYEQYF; CDR3nt: TGTGCCAGCAGCCCACAGGGGGTTAATCCCTACGAGCAGTACTTC; abundance: NA; j_gene: TRBJ2-7; v_gene: TRBV13; d_gene: TRBD1
CDR3aa: CASSRRLDSRTGELFF; CDR3nt: TGTGCCAGCAGCCGTCGTCTGGACTCCCGCACCGGGGAGCTGTTTTTT; abundance: NA; j_gene: TRBJ2-2; v_gene: TRBV3-1/TRBV3-2; d_gene: NA
CDR3aa: CASSLGRGQPQHF; CDR3nt: TGTGCCAGCAGCTTAGGTCGGGGTCAGCCCCAGCATTTT; abundance: NA; j_gene: TRBJ1-5; v_gene: TRBV7-2; d_gene: NA
CDR3aa: CASSLPGLASVNEQFF; CDR3nt: TGCGCCAGCAGCTTGCCGGGACTAGCGTCTGTCAATGAGCAGTTCTTC; abundance: NA; j_gene: TRBJ2-1; v_gene: TRBV5-1; d_gene: TRBD2
CDR3aa: CASSGGADTQYF; CDR3nt: TGTGCCAGTAGCGGGGGGGCTGATACGCAGTATTTT; abundance: NA; j_gene: TRBJ2-3; v_gene: TRBV5-6; d_gene: TRBD2
CDR3aa: CASGGRQGSSNEQYF; CDR3nt: TGTGCCAGCGGGGGGAGACAGGGGAGTAGCAACGAGCAGTACTTC; abundance: NA; j_gene: TRBJ2-7; v_gene: TRBV6-5; d_gene: TRBD1
CDR3aa: CASSALSAGGRETQYF; CDR3nt: TGTGCCAGCAGCGCCCTTTCGGCGGGGGGGCGAGAGACCCAGTACTTC; abundance: NA; j_gene: TRBJ2-5; v_gene: TRBV2; d_gene: TRBD2
CDR3aa: CASSLQQGTEAFF; CDR3nt: TGTGCCAGCAGCCTACAACAGGGAACTGAAGCTTTCTTT; abundance: NA; j_gene: TRBJ1-1; v_gene: TRBV7-6; d_gene: NA
CDR3aa: CASSWEDPNYGYTF; CDR3nt: TGTGCCAGCAGTTGGGAGGATCCTAACTATGGCTACACCTTC; abundance: NA; j_gene: TRBJ1-2; v_gene: TRBV2; d_gene: NA
CDR3aa: CASRLTVGNTIYF; CDR3nt: TGTGCCAGCAGGCTGACAGTCGGAAACACCATATATTTT; abundance: NA; j_gene: TRBJ1-3; v_gene: TRBV6-5; d_gene: NA
CDR3aa: CASSLSGNTEAFF; CDR3nt: TGTGCCAGCAGCTTGTCGGGGAACACTGAAGCTTTCTTT; abundance: NA; j_gene: TRBJ1-1; v_gene: TRBV7-2; d_gene: NA
CDR3aa: CASSAPGPMGAFF; CDR3nt: TGTGCCAGCAGTGCCCCAGGTCCGATGGGAGCTTTCTTT; abundance: NA; j_gene: TRBJ1-1; v_gene: TRBV6-4; d_gene: NA
CDR3aa: CASSVASSTDTQYF; CDR3nt: TGTGCCAGCAGCGTAGCTAGCAGCACAGATACGCAGTATTTT; abundance: NA; j_gene: TRBJ2-3; v_gene: TRBV9; d_gene: NA
CDR3aa: CASRKAETGGLGYTF; CDR3nt: TGTGCCAGCAGGAAGGCCGAGACAGGGGGCCTTGGCTACACCTTC; abundance: once; j_gene: TRBJ1-2; v_gene: TRBV2; d_gene: TRBD1
CDR3aa: CASSLQRDTEAFF; CDR3nt: TGCGCCAGCAGCTTACAACGGGACACTGAAGCTTTCTTT; abundance: NA; j_gene: TRBJ1-1; v_gene: TRBV5-1; d_gene: NA
CDR3aa: CASSYSRDISGYTF; CDR3nt: TGTGCCAGCAGTTACTCAAGGGACATTAGTGGCTACACCTTC; abundance: NA; j_gene: TRBJ1-2; v_gene: TRBV6-6; d_gene: NA
CDR3aa: CAISGEGSTGYTF; CDR3nt: TGTGCCATCAGTGGGGAGGGGAGTACTGGCTACACCTTC; abundance: NA; j_gene: TRBJ1-2; v_gene: TRBV10-3; d_gene: NA
CDR3aa: CASSLGGETSNEQFF; CDR3nt: TGTGCCAGTAGTCTCGGGGGGGAAACTTCAAATGAGCAGTTCTTC; abundance: NA; j_gene: TRBJ2-1; v_gene: TRBV19; d_gene: TRBD2
CDR3aa: CASSPQGLSQPQHF; CDR3nt: TGTGCCAGCAGCCCCCAGGGGTTGAGTCAGCCCCAGCATTTT; abundance: NA; j_gene: TRBJ1-5; v_gene: TRBV3-1/TRBV3-2; d_gene: NA
CDR3aa: CASSESRGQSYEQYF; CDR3nt: TGCGCCAGCAGTGAGTCTAGGGGGCAATCCTACGAGCAGTACTTC; abundance: NA; j_gene: TRBJ2-7; v_gene: TRBV10-1; d_gene: TRBD1
CDR3aa: CASRVAREAFF; CDR3nt: TGTGCCAGTAGGGTCGCCAGAGAAGCTTTCTTT; abundance: few; j_gene: TRBJ1-1; v_gene: TRBV19; d_gene: NA
CDR3aa: CASSFLRGRGSGNTIYF; CDR3nt: TGTGCCAGCAGCTTTCTTCGTGGGCGTGGTTCGGGAAACACCATATATTTT; abundance: NA; j_gene: TRBJ1-3; v_gene: TRBV11-2; d_gene: NA
CDR3aa: CASSEQGGDTQYF; CDR3nt: TGTGCCAGCAGTGAACAGGGGGGAGATACGCAGTATTTT; abundance: NA; j_gene: TRBJ2-3; v_gene: TRBV6-1; d_gene: NA
CDR3aa: CASSLGQGEYEQYF; CDR3nt: TGTGCCAGCAGCTTGGGGCAGGGGGAATACGAGCAGTACTTC; abundance: once; j_gene: TRBJ2-7; v_gene: TRBV5-6; d_gene: TRBD1
CDR3aa: CASSLGRGLNNSPLHF; CDR3nt: TGCGCCAGCAGCTTAGGACGCGGACTAAATAATTCACCCCTCCACTTT; abundance: few; j_gene: TRBJ1-6; v_gene: TRBV5-1; d_gene: NA
CDR3aa: CASSVGTGGTGELFF; CDR3nt: TGTGCCAGCAGCGTGGGGACAGGGGGAACCGGGGAGCTGTTTTTT; abundance: NA; j_gene: TRBJ2-2; v_gene: TRBV9; d_gene: TRBD1
CDR3aa: CASSPDRALNQPQHF; CDR3nt: TGTGCCAGCTCACCCGACAGGGCTCTCAATCAGCCCCAGCATTTT; abundance: NA; j_gene: TRBJ1-5; v_gene: TRBV18; d_gene: TRBD1
CDR3aa: CASSERARDRQEAFF; CDR3nt: TGTGCCAGCAGTGAAAGGGCCCGGGACAGGCAAGAAGCTTTCTTT; abundance: NA; j_gene: TRBJ1-1; v_gene: TRBV6-1; d_gene: TRBD1
CDR3aa: CASSPGLAGGSYLAQYF; CDR3nt: TGTGCCAGCAGCCCCGGGCTAGCGGGGGGTTCTTACTTGGCGCAGTACTTC; abundance: NA; j_gene: TRBJ2-7; v_gene: TRBV7-2; d_gene: TRBD2
CDR3aa: CASSQDRGITGELFF; CDR3nt: TGTGCCAGCAGCCAAGACAGGGGAATAACCGGGGAGCTGTTTTTT; abundance: medium-sized; j_gene: TRBJ2-2; v_gene: TRBV7-9; d_gene: TRBD1
CDR3aa: CASSSQGPETQYF; CDR3nt: TGTGCCAGCAGCTCACAGGGGCCGGAGACCCAGTACTTC; abundance: once; j_gene: TRBJ2-5; v_gene: TRBV13; d_gene: TRBD1
CDR3aa: CASSLESSKETQYF; CDR3nt: TGCGCCAGCAGCTTGGAGTCTAGTAAAGAGACCCAGTACTTC; abundance: once; j_gene: TRBJ2-5; v_gene: TRBV5-1; d_gene: NA
CDR3aa: CAWSVQGVYEQYF; CDR3nt: TGTGCCTGGAGTGTACAGGGCGTCTACGAGCAGTACTTC; abundance: NA; j_gene: TRBJ2-7; v_gene: TRBV30; d_gene: NA
CDR3aa: CASSLLELLAFF; CDR3nt: TGTGCCAGCAGTTTGTTGGAGCTGTTAGCTTTCTTT; abundance: few; j_gene: TRBJ1-1; v_gene: TRBV12-3/TRBV12-4; d_gene: NA
CDR3aa: CASSILGVAGELFF; CDR3nt: TGTGCCAGCAGCATCCTAGGTGTGGCCGGGGAGCTGTTTTTT; abundance: NA; j_gene: TRBJ2-2; v_gene: TRBV7-9; d_gene: NA
CDR3aa: CAWSVTERGIQFF; CDR3nt: TGTGCCTGGAGTGTTACGGAGAGAGGGATCCAGTTCTTC; abundance: NA; j_gene: TRBJ2-1; v_gene: TRBV30; d_gene: NA
CDR3aa: CASTPRRGGGNTIYF; CDR3nt: TGTGCCAGCACCCCCCGTAGGGGGGGAGGAAACACCATATATTTT; abundance: NA; j_gene: TRBJ1-3; v_gene: TRBV2; d_gene: NA
CDR3aa: CASGSSGDSSYEQYF; CDR3nt: TGTGCCTCCGGGAGCTCGGGGGATAGCTCCTACGAGCAGTACTTC; abundance: once; j_gene: TRBJ2-7; v_gene: TRBV10-3; d_gene: NA
CDR3aa: CASSFTGSRGALHF; CDR3nt: TGTGCCAGCAGTTTTACAGGGTCTCGTGGGGCCCTCCACTTT; abundance: NA; j_gene: TRBJ1-6; v_gene: TRBV11-2; d_gene: NA
CDR3aa: CAWRQPDRVGTEAFF; CDR3nt: TGTGCCTGGAGACAGCCAGACAGGGTTGGAACTGAAGCTTTCTTT; abundance: once; j_gene: TRBJ1-1; v_gene: TRBV30; d_gene: TRBD1
CDR3aa: CASSPFNTGELFF; CDR3nt: TGTGCCAGCAGCCCCTTTAACACCGGGGAGCTGTTTTTT; abundance: NA; j_gene: TRBJ2-2; v_gene: TRBV14; d_gene: NA
CDR3aa: CASSRTGGFNEQFF; CDR3nt: TGTGCCAGCAGTAGGACAGGGGGCTTCAATGAGCAGTTCTTC; abundance: NA; j_gene: TRBJ2-1; v_gene: TRBV6-2/TRBV6-3; d_gene: TRBD1
CDR3aa: CASSLDEVGTGGVHTEAFF; CDR3nt: TGCGCCAGCAGCTTGGATGAAGTCGGGACAGGGGGAGTACACACTGAAGCTTTCTTT; abundance: NA; j_gene: TRBJ1-1; v_gene: TRBV5-1; d_gene: TRBD1
CDR3aa: CASSLGRTTDQPQHF; CDR3nt: TGTGCCAGCAGCTTGGGGAGGACTACGGATCAGCCCCAGCATTTT; abundance: NA; j_gene: TRBJ1-5; v_gene: TRBV13; d_gene: NA